What follows are 2 T cell receptor beta chains derived from one specimen sequenced in a study of T-cell reconstitution after alpha-beta-depleted transplantation in children. As it was prepared, the TCRbeta library received unique molecular identifiers. TCRdb re-derived calls from the PCR reads in MiXCR, one entry per CDR3 protein. In the table there are 250,000 to 350,000 distinct CDR3 sequences, 23% of which are singletons. The specimen comprised PBMCs, mostly from graft donor cells, sampled 180 days after TCRalphabeta/CD19-depleted stem cell transplant. The receptors were gathered from a male patient aged 10 to 17 who had a stem cell transplant for acute lymphoblastic leukemia, so the T cells may come from the graft donor.

In its sample, this clonotype was seen a few times. The J gene is TRBJ2-1, the V gene TRBV5-1; 8 bases fit TRBD2. The germline CDR1 and CDR2 sequences are SGHRS and YFSETQ. Germline trimming cut 4 bases from V and 3 bases from J; bases unmatched to any gene: 6. The CDR3 loop spans 15 amino acids. The CDR3 DNA reads as TGCGCCAGCAGCCCCAGCGGGAGATACTACAATGAGCAGTTCTTC. This sequence encodes CASSPSGRYYNEQFF.

This clonotype has just a few counts. The chain links TRBV9 to TRBJ2-3, with TRBD2 as a possible D gene (5 bases). The V gene lost 3 bases and the J gene lost 5 bases, with 25 bases spanning the gap. This CDR3 is built from 18 residues. Germline-derived CDR1 and CDR2 are SGDLS and YYNGEE. CDR3: CASSANPHPFRGGDTQYF. CDR3 coding DNA: TGTGCCAGCAGCGCCAATCCCCACCCTTTCCGTGGAGGAGATACGCAGTATTTT.